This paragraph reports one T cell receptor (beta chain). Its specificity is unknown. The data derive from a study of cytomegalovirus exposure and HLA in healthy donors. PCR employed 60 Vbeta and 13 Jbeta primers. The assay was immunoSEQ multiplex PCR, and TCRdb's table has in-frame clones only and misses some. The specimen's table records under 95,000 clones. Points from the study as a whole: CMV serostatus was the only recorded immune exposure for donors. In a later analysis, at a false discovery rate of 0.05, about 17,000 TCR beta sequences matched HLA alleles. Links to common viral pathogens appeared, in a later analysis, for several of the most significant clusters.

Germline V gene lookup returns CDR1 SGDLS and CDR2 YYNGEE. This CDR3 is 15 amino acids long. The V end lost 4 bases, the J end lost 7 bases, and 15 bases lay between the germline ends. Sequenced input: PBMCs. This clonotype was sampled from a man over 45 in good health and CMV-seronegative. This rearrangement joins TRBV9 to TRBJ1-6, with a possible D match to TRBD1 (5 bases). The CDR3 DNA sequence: TGTGCCAGCAGCCCGGGGGAATTAACGAATTCACCCCTCCACTTT. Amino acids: CASSPGELTNSPLHF.